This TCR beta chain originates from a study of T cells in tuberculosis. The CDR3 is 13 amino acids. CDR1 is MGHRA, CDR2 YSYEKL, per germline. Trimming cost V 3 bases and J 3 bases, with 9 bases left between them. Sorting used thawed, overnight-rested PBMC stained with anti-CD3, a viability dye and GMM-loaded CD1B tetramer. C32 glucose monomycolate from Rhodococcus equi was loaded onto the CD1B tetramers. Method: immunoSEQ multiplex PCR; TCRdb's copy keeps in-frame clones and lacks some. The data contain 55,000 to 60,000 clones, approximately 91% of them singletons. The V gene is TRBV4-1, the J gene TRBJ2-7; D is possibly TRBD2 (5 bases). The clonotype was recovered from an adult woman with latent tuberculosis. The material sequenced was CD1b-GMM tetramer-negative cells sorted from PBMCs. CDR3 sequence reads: CASSHLSGYEQYF. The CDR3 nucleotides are TGCGCCAGCAGCCACCTCAGCGGCTACGAGCAGTACTTC.